Below are 29 T cell receptor beta chains sequenced from a single sample in a study of blood T cell repertoires in COVID-19 (dated by TCRdb to about 2020). Libraries came from the immunoSEQ multiplex PCR assay. What TCRdb holds here is the immuneACCESS table cut down to in-frame rearrangements. Part of the clones is not present; checked against another copy, under half of the missing clones reflect an unresolved V gene, and the others are unexplained. The sample table lists roughly 200,000 clones, around 87% of them with a count of one. The top ten hold 2.7% of the sample. Sequencing used peripheral blood. Receptors originate from a man between 40 and 49 years old with active or convalescent COVID-19.

V and J are TRBV7-3 and TRBJ2-3; D is possibly TRBD2 (6 bases). This CDR3 spans 14 amino acids. V lost 5 bases to trimming and J lost 5 bases, with 14 bases between them. The V gene's germline CDR1 is SGHTA and CDR2 FQGTGA. CDR3 nucleotide sequence: TGTGCCAGCAGCCCGGCCCTAGCGAAAGATACGCAGTATTTT. This codes for CASSPALAKDTQYF.

The chain has TRBV5-1 and TRBJ1-1; D may be TRBD1 (6 bases). This CDR3 has 15 residues. Germline CDR1 reads SGHRS; CDR2 reads YFSETQ. Trimming took 4 bases from V and 5 from J, leaving 18 bases between them. The CDR3 sequence is CASSTDRSGWTEAFF. The CDR3 DNA sequence: TGCGCCAGCAGCACCGACAGGTCTGGCTGGACTGAAGCTTTCTTT.

V and J are TRBV7-9 and TRBJ2-7; 10 bases match TRBD2. The germline V gene has CDR1 SEHNR and CDR2 FQNEAQ (reference sequence). This CDR3 has 17 residues. V lost 1 base, J lost 0 bases, and 6 bases stayed unmatched. The CDR3 region has the DNA TGTGCCAGCAGCTTAGTCAGCGGGGGGGCCCCCTCCTACGAGCAGTACTTC. Protein: CASSLVSGGAPSYEQYF.

This chain uses TRBV5-4 with TRBJ2-1; D might be TRBD1 (5 bases). CDR1 SGHNT and CDR2 YYREEE come from the germline V gene (reference sequence). CDR3 length equals 13 residues. V lost 4 bases to trimming and J lost 8 bases, with 13 bases between them. In nucleotides, the CDR3 is TGTGCCAGCAGCCCGGTCGACAGCCATGAGCAGTTCTTC. This codes for CASSPVDSHEQFF.

The chain joins TRBV11-3 to TRBJ1-1; D is unclear. Germline CDR1 is SGHNT and CDR2 is YENEEA. CDR3 length: 13 residues. V was trimmed by 2 bases and J by 1 base, leaving 5 bases between them. The CDR3 loop reads CASSLQANTEAFF. The CDR3 DNA reads TGTGCCAGCAGCTTACAAGCGAACACTGAAGCTTTCTTT.

This chain links TRBV5-3 with TRBJ2-5; 9 bases fit TRBD2. TRBV5-3 is reported as an ORF; its role is uncertain. The CDR3 extends over 15 amino acids. Trimming at V came to 0 bases and at J to 5 bases, leaving 5 bases not matched to a gene. In DNA, the CDR3 is TGTGCCAGAAGCTTGGTGGCTAGCGGGAAGGAGACCCAGTACTTC. Encoded protein: CARSLVASGKETQYF.

In DNA, the CDR3 is TGTGCCAGCGGGACACAGGGCGATCAGCCCCAGCATTTT. Its translation is CASGTQGDQPQHF. The J gene is TRBJ1-5, the V gene TRBV6-5; D is possibly TRBD1 (6 bases). The CDR3 consists of 13 residues. V was cut by 8 bases and J by 5 bases, with 13 bases left in between. Germline-derived CDR1 and CDR2 are MNHEY and SVGAGI.

The chain couples TRBV4-1 to TRBJ2-1; D is perhaps TRBD2 (7 bases). Germline V CDR1 and CDR2: MGHRA, YSYEKL. Trimming shortened V by 7 bases and J by 2 bases, and 15 bases separated the two germline ends. This CDR3 has 15 residues. The CDR3 DNA sequence: TGCGCCAGCACCACAGGGAGGGGACCCTACAATGAGCAGTTCTTC. It translates to CASTTGRGPYNEQFF.

The V call is TRBV20-1, the J call TRBJ1-2, with D possibly being TRBD1 (5 bases). CDR3 length equals 13 residues. CDR1 and CDR2 from the germline V gene are DFQATT and SNEGSKA (reference sequence). With 3 bases removed from V and 6 bases from J, the gap between germline ends came to 14 bases. The CDR3 loop reads CSASPTEQNGYTF. CDR3 nucleotides: TGCAGTGCTAGTCCGACAGAGCAGAATGGCTACACCTTC.

J is TRBJ1-4 and V is TRBV4-1; D is perhaps TRBD1 (5 bases). The germline gives CDR1 MGHRA, CDR2 YSYEKL. The CDR3 is 14 residues long. Trimming cost V 4 bases and J 5 bases, with 11 bases left between them. CDR3 nucleotides: TGCGCCAGCAGCCTTCCCTGGGGCAATGAAAAACTGTTTTTT. It translates to CASSLPWGNEKLFF.

The chain carries TRBV12-5 and TRBJ2-2, with 8 bases fitting TRBD1. Germline CDR1 and CDR2: LGHNT and FRNRAP. Trimming removed 5 bases from V and 2 bases from J; junction bases left unmatched: 4. This CDR3 comprises 15 residues. This CDR3 reads CASGTGQVNTGELFF. CDR3 coding DNA: TGTGCTAGTGGTACGGGACAGGTCAACACCGGGGAGCTGTTTTTT. The whole variable domain, remainder taken from reference TRBV12-5 and TRBJ2-2, is DARVTQTPRHKVTEMGQEVTMRCQPILGHNTVFWYRQTMMQGLELLAYFRNRAPLDDSGMPKDRFSAEMPDATLATLKIQPSEPRDSAVYFCASGTGQVNTGELFFGEGSRLTVL.

This clone was picked up one time. The rearrangement joins TRBV7-9 to TRBJ2-7; D not resolved. CDR1 is SEHNR and CDR2 is FQNEAQ in the germline V gene (reference sequence). The CDR3 spans 14 residues. Between the trimmed V and J ends, which lost 6 bases and 3 bases, there was a span of 15 bases. Here the CDR3 reads CASSSAVGDYEQYF. The CDR3, as DNA: TGTGCCAGCAGTTCTGCTGTCGGAGACTACGAGCAGTACTTC.

The chain uses TRBV6-4 and TRBJ2-7, with TRBD2 matching 9 bases. Looked up from germline, CDR1 is MRHNA and CDR2 is SNTAGT. V was pared by 4 bases and J by 1 base, with 5 bases of the junction left unmatched. There are 15 residues in the CDR3. CDR3 coding DNA: TGTGCCAGCAGTGTGTGGCTAGCGGGGTCCTACGAGCAGTACTTC. It translates to CASSVWLAGSYEQYF.

The chain links TRBV4-3 to TRBJ2-7; 7 bases map to TRBD1. Looked up from germline, CDR1 is LGHNA and CDR2 is YSLEER. There are 15 residues in the CDR3. Losses at the gene ends were 0 bases for V and 3 bases for J; bases not matched to a gene: 5. For the CDR3, the DNA is TGCGCCAGCAGCCAAGAGGCAGGGGGTAACTACGAGCAGTACTTC. Its protein is CASSQEAGGNYEQYF.

V and J are TRBV27 and TRBJ2-1; D call uncertain. CDR3 size: 16 residues. V lost 4 bases and J 4 bases, leaving 17 bases between the germline ends. Per the germline V gene, CDR1 is MNHEY and CDR2 is SMNVEV (reference sequence). The CDR3 is CASSSYYNPKYNEQFF. The DNA for the CDR3 is TGTGCCAGCAGTTCGTACTATAACCCAAAGTACAATGAGCAGTTCTTC.

V and J are TRBV12-5 and TRBJ2-5; D is ambiguous. There are 13 residues in the CDR3. The V gene lost 5 bases and the J gene lost 1 base, with 8 bases spanning the gap. CDR1 and CDR2 from the germline V gene are LGHNT and FRNRAP. The CDR3 coding sequence is TGTGCTAGTGGTCGCAACATCCAAGAGACCCAGTACTTC. It encodes CASGRNIQETQYF.

This clone was seen once. The rearrangement links TRBV2 to TRBJ1-6, with no clear D. V shed 3 bases and J shed 10 bases, with 16 bases lying between them. Looked up from germline, CDR1 is SNHLY and CDR2 is FYNNEI. The CDR3 loop spans 15 amino acids. The chain's CDR3 is CASSEDGVTGSPLHF. The CDR3 DNA is TGTGCCAGCAGTGAGGACGGGGTAACGGGATCACCCCTCCACTTT. The whole variable domain, remainder taken from reference TRBV2 and TRBJ1-6, is EPEVTQTPSHQVTQMGQEVILRCVPISNHLYFYWYRQILGQKVEFLVSFYNNEISEKSEIFDDQFSVERPDGSNFTLKIRSTKLEDSAMYFCASSEDGVTGSPLHFGNGTRLTVT.

This chain connects TRBV3-1 (or the pseudogene TRBV3-2) to TRBJ1-5, with no clear D. Germline-derived CDR1 and CDR2 are LGHDT and YNNKEL (reference sequence). V lost 0 bases and J 2 bases, leaving 11 bases between the germline ends. The CDR3 spans 16 residues. CDR3 sequence: CASSQDRYSGNQPQHF. The CDR3 coding sequence is TGTGCCAGCAGCCAAGATCGGTACAGTGGCAATCAGCCCCAGCATTTT.

This clone was counted between two and nine times. The CDR3 DNA sequence: TGTGCCAGCAGCACAACAGGGGGCGTTTACGAGCAGTACTTC. It codes for CASSTTGGVYEQYF. The chain has TRBV7-2 and TRBJ2-7, with 9 bases lining up with TRBD1. After removal of 5 bases from V and 4 bases from J, the junction contained 6 bases not matched to a gene. Germline V lookup: CDR1 SGHTA, CDR2 FQGNSA. The CDR3 runs 14 residues.

The table lists this clone with a count of one. The CDR3 spells CASRESGTGVEKLFF. The DNA for the CDR3 is TGTGCCAGCCGTGAGTCCGGGACAGGGGTAGAAAAACTGTTTTTT. This chain uses TRBV28 with TRBJ1-4, with 10 positions matching TRBD1. The V and J ends lost 8 bases and 8 bases, in that order; junction bases with no gene match: 11. The germline CDR1 and CDR2 sequences are MDHEN and SYDVKM. There are 15 residues in the CDR3.

This clone turned up a few times. The chain is built from TRBV6-5 and TRBJ1-5; no firm D call. The V gene lost 4 bases and the J gene lost 5 bases, with 12 bases spanning the gap. This CDR3 spans 14 amino acids. Germline V gene sequence: CDR1 MNHEY, CDR2 SVGAGI. The DNA for the CDR3 is TGTGCCAGCAGTTCCGTCTCGAGGGATCAGCCCCAGCATTTT. Protein sequence: CASSSVSRDQPQHF.

The genes are TRBV6-5 and TRBJ2-3, with 8 nucleotides matching TRBD1. With 7 bases clipped from V and 6 bases from J, the junction kept 9 bases outside the gene matches. The germline gives CDR1 MNHEY, CDR2 SVGAGI. The CDR3 runs to 14 residues. In DNA, the CDR3 is TGTGCCAGCACCTATGGGACAGGTGGGGATACGCAGTATTTT. This gives the protein CASTYGTGGDTQYF.

This clone was counted only a few times. The V call is TRBV7-2, the J call TRBJ1-6; possible D gene TRBD1, 5 bases. The CDR3 loop spans 16 amino acids. Germline V CDR1 and CDR2: SGHTA, FQGNSA. V was trimmed by 4 bases and J by 0 bases, leaving 10 bases between them. CDR3 DNA sequence: TGTGCCAGCAGCTGGGACTCGAGCTCCTATAATTCACCCCTCCACTTT. Residues: CASSWDSSSYNSPLHF. The whole variable domain, filled in from reference TRBV7-2 and TRBJ1-6, reads GAGVSQSPSNKVTEKGKDVELRCDPISGHTALYWYRQSLGQGLEFLIYFQGNSAPDKSGLPSDRFSAERTGGSVSTLTIQRTQQEDSAVYLCASSWDSSSYNSPLHFGNGTRLTVT.

The chain couples TRBV7-9 to TRBJ2-5, with a tentative D call TRBD1 (6 bases). V was cut by 5 bases and J by 8 bases, with 15 bases left in between. Germline loops: CDR1 SEHNR, CDR2 FQNEAQ (reference sequence). The CDR3 is 13 amino acids. The CDR3 reads CASSTENRVTQYF. CDR3 coding DNA: TGTGCCAGCAGCACGGAAAACAGGGTTACCCAGTACTTC.

The chain has TRBV5-1 and TRBJ2-7, with 13 bases lining up with TRBD2. Germline V gene sequence: CDR1 SGHRS, CDR2 YFSETQ. V dropped 5 bases and J dropped 4; count of bases not matched to a gene: 3. This CDR3 region has 14 residues. The CDR3 spells CASRGLAGDYEQYF. For the CDR3, the DNA is TGCGCCAGCAGAGGACTAGCGGGGGATTACGAGCAGTACTTC.

The chain uses TRBV29-1 and TRBJ2-3; 8 positions agree with TRBD1. Looked up from germline, CDR1 is SQVTM and CDR2 is ANQGSEA. The ends lost 0 bases at V and 0 bases at J; junction bases unmatched: 2. This CDR3 has 15 residues. The CDR3 bases are TGCAGCGTTGAAGACCGGGACAGGAGCACAGATACGCAGTATTTT. Translation gives CSVEDRDRSTDTQYF.

In its sample, this clone was seen once. The chain recombines TRBV19 with TRBJ1-5; TRBD1 is a possible D gene (5 bases). CDR3 length equals 19 residues. Germline V CDR1 and CDR2: LNHDA, SQIVND (reference sequence). The V gene lost 4 bases and the J gene lost 4 bases, with 26 bases spanning the gap. The CDR3 DNA follows: TGTGCCAGTAGTACCTACGGACAAGGGGTGGGTTGGGGAAATCAGCCCCAGCATTTT. The encoded protein is CASSTYGQGVGWGNQPQHF.

The J gene is TRBJ1-1, the V gene TRBV4-1; 7 bases map to TRBD1. In germline, CDR1 is MGHRA, CDR2 YSYEKL. This CDR3 is 15 amino acids long. The V segment lost 1 base and the J segment 3 bases; nucleotides outside the gene matches: 5. CDR3 nucleotides: TGCGCCAGCAGCCAAGTGTCAGGGGGAGACACTGAAGCTTTCTTT. It specifies CASSQVSGGDTEAFF.

V usage is TRBV5-1 and J usage is TRBJ2-2, with TRBD1 matching 8 bases. Per germline, CDR1 SGHRS and CDR2 YFSETQ. With 0 bases clipped from V and 4 bases from J, the junction kept 5 bases outside the gene matches. This CDR3 contains 16 residues. The CDR3 sequence: CASSLGTGRGTGELFF. CDR3 nucleotides: TGCGCCAGCAGCTTGGGGACAGGGCGGGGCACCGGGGAGCTGTTTTTT.